The present TCR beta chain was sequenced within a study of blood T cell repertoires in COVID-19. Original handling: Nucleated cell counts were estimated from reference gene primer amplification. TCRdb keeps only in-frame clones here, not all; method: immunoSEQ multiplex PCR. V, J and clone size derive from that table, while D and trimming were established from the DNA sequence. Among over 70,000 clones listed, 80% to 90% were seen once. Seattle patient enrollment occurred during active infection, with longitudinal follow-up thereafter. The CDR3 runs to 17 residues. The germline gives CDR1 LNHDA, CDR2 SQIVND (reference sequence). V lost 5 bases, J lost 7 bases, and 13 bases stayed unmatched.

The V and J genes are TRBV19 and TRBJ2-2; TRBD2 matches 10 bases. The receptor's source is a man in his sixties with COVID-19, enrolled during active disease. The sequenced sample was peripheral blood. The CDR3 sequence is CASSSIGAGGPGGELFF. The CDR3 DNA is TGTGCCAGTAGTTCGATAGGAGCGGGGGGGCCTGGCGGGGAGCTGTTTTTT. Drawing the rest from reference TRBV19 and TRBJ2-2, the complete variable domain is DGGITQSPKYLFRKEGQNVTLSCEQNLNHDAMYWYRQDPGQGLRLIYYSQIVNDFQKGDIAEGYSVSREKKESFPLTVTSAQKNPTAFYLCASSSIGAGGPGGELFFGEGSRLTVL.